This paragraph reports one TCR beta chain. This clonotype appeared many times. The clone's antigen remains unknown. Nothing much larger sits one base from this clone, and base qualities are not available. The CDR3, from cysteine to phenylalanine, totals 12 residues. Just CDR3 DNA is preserved here, 36 bases in frame from base 1. CDR1 and CDR2, per the germline V gene (reference sequence), are DFQATT and SNEGSKA. Between the V and J ends, shortened by 5 bases and 1 base respectively, the junction contains 9 bases. This record belongs to a study of CD8 T cells in ankylosing spondylitis (TCRdb year 2017). Background for the entire study: To find TCR variants linked to disease, the study profiled T cell receptor beta repertoires in ankylosing spondylitis patients and healthy donors. Samples of peripheral blood were taken, and for ankylosing spondylitis patients, synovial fluid was collected as well. In total, the full study cohort was made up of 100 to 140 healthy donors and 20 to 25 ankylosing spondylitis patients.

The study at large found these results: In peripheral blood, the disease-linked clones were found at relatively low frequencies and had a CD8+ phenotype. Some motif variants had previously been reported in the synovial fluid and blood of reactive arthritis patients, which suggests shared mechanisms of disease initiation. Significant enrichment of the disease-linked clones was reported in matched synovial fluid samples from ankylosing spondylitis patients. Blood from ankylosing spondylitis patients appeared to be characterized by a TCR beta motif made up of under ten highly homologous amino acid variants.

Sequencer: Illumina HiSeq 2500. Quantitative 5'-RACE with molecular barcodes was the method used to prepare the TCR beta libraries. Per the authors' processing: A new computational method, built on a probabilistic model of VDJ rearrangement, was used to identify disease-linked TCR variants. Through fastp at Q25 and MiXCR, TCRdb rebuilt clones from the public reads, retaining in-frame beta chains. CDR3 protein sequences are deduplicated, and each keeps its most common genes and DNA. TCRdb's processing, not the study's, gives the V and J calls here. The sample table lists a few hundred thousand distinct CDR3 sequences, more than 9% of them with a count of one. The ten largest make up roughly 9% of the sample.

The sample consisted of blood, either unsorted or a sorted T cell fraction (not recorded which). Recombination joined TRBV20-1 with TRBJ2-7, with the D gene not confidently named. The receptor's source is a female donor with ankylosing spondylitis or in good health (not recorded which). For the CDR3, the sequence is CSAPLRSYEQYF. At the DNA level, the sequence is TGCAGTGCTCCCTTGAGGTCCTACGAGCAGTACTTC.